This T cell receptor beta chain stems from a study of blood T cell repertoires in COVID-19. Study background: From T cells, B-cell-depleted T cells, or PBMCs came the material, which was cDNA or gDNA.

The CDR3 is made up of 16 amino acids. The germline CDR1 and CDR2 sequences are MDHEN and SYDVKM. Trimming cost V 2 bases and J 0 bases; bases outside gene matches: 3. On this clone: This sample also contains other DNA sequences that code for the same CDR3.

Assay used: immunoSEQ multiplex PCR; TCRdb lists only in-frame clones, some missing. This sample carries hundreds of thousands of clones, roughly four fifths of them seen once, and the ten largest clones take less than 8%. This sequence originates from a woman in her forties or fifties with acute or convalescent COVID-19. This chain uses TRBV28 with TRBJ2-2; 7 bases agree with TRBD1. The specimen sequenced was peripheral blood. CDR3 DNA: TGTGCCAGCAGTTTAATCGGGACAGCGAACACCGGGGAGCTGTTTTTT. Protein product: CASSLIGTANTGELFF.